The 21 T cell receptor beta chains below all came from one sample that was sequenced in a study of CD8 T cells in Susac syndrome (dated by TCRdb to between 2018 and 2021). Library prep was done by the immunoSEQ multiplex PCR assay. RNA was extracted using the RNeasy kit, and 0.5 to 1 microgram was reverse transcribed with random hexamers. TCRdb reran the public reads through fastp at Q25 and MiXCR, keeping productive beta chains. Here each entry gathers all rows of one CDR3 protein and keeps the most common genes and DNA. The sample contains some 140,000 distinct CDR3 sequences, around 91% of them found a single time. The ten most abundant clones make up approximately 0.24% of the sample. Sequenced: CD8+ T cells from PBMCs. These receptors originate from a human donor with multiple sclerosis.

The chain carries TRBV6-5 and TRBJ2-7; D gene ambiguous. CDR3 length: 14 amino acids. Germline CDR1 is MNHEY and CDR2 is SVGAGI. Trimming pared 1 base from V and 3 bases from J, leaving 10 bases between. Here the CDR3 DNA reads TGTGCCAGCAGTTACTACGGTAGAAGCTACGAGCAGTACTTC. Translation gives CASSYYGRSYEQYF.

This rearrangement joins TRBV4-3 to TRBJ1-5; possible D gene TRBD1, 5 bases. The germline V gene encodes CDR1 LGHNA and CDR2 YSLEER. Trimming pared 0 bases from V and 3 bases from J, leaving 15 bases between. The CDR3 contains 17 residues. The CDR3 spells CASSQDPRGGNNQPQHF. As DNA, the CDR3 is TGCGCCAGCAGCCAAGATCCCCGGGGCGGTAACAATCAGCCCCAGCATTTT.

The V call is TRBV11-2, the J call TRBJ2-5, with no clear D. The germline V and J ends were trimmed by 2 bases and 0 bases, with 10 bases remaining between them. The CDR3 has 15 amino acids. Germline CDR1 is SGHAT and CDR2 is FQNNGV. This CDR3 reads CASSLWGRDQETQYF. The CDR3 DNA reads as TGTGCCAGCAGCTTATGGGGAAGGGACCAAGAGACCCAGTACTTC.

This clonotype was observed a single time. The rearrangement links TRBV4-1 to TRBJ2-5; D gene ambiguous. This CDR3 is built from 14 residues. V was shortened by 1 base and J by 0 bases, with 6 bases between the two germline ends. Looked up from germline, CDR1 is MGHRA and CDR2 is YSYEKL. DNA for the CDR3: TGCGCCAGCAGCCAAGTGGGCTACCAAGAGACCCAGTACTTC. Its translation: CASSQVGYQETQYF.

The rearrangement joins TRBV5-6 to TRBJ2-1, with D possibly being TRBD1 (6 bases). Trimming took off 5 bases at V and 0 bases at J, with 9 bases between the two ends. The length of the CDR3 is 14 residues. Germline V gene sequence: CDR1 SGHDT, CDR2 YYEEEE. The CDR3 DNA is TGTGCCAGCAGAGGACAGAGCTCCTACAATGAGCAGTTCTTC. Encoded protein: CASRGQSSYNEQFF.

CDR3 sequence: CASSLDGGPRLGYTF. For the CDR3, the DNA is TGTGCCAGCAGCTTAGACGGAGGCCCTCGGTTGGGCTACACCTTC. V is TRBV7-9 and J is TRBJ1-2; the D is unclear. This CDR3 is 15 amino acids long. Germline V gene sequence: CDR1 SEHNR, CDR2 FQNEAQ (reference sequence). V dropped 1 base and J dropped 8 bases, with 17 bases sitting between them.

The chain joins TRBV4-3 to TRBJ1-1, with D unresolved. The V gene lost 1 base and the J gene lost 8 bases, with 14 bases spanning the gap. The germline CDR1 and CDR2 sequences are LGHNA and YSLEER. The CDR3 contains 14 residues. The DNA for the CDR3 is TGCGCCAGCAGCCAAGGGGGTTTTTCGAGGGAAGCTTTCTTT. Translation gives CASSQGGFSREAFF.

The chain couples TRBV29-1 to TRBJ2-2; TRBD2 agrees at 7 bases. The CDR3 spans 15 residues. J gave up 3 bases and V 6 bases, and 10 bases lay outside the gene matches. Germline CDR1 SQVTM, CDR2 ANQGSEA. The CDR3 is CSVVGGDLDTGELFF. CDR3 DNA sequence: TGCAGCGTCGTGGGGGGGGACTTAGACACCGGGGAGCTGTTTTTT.

The sample holds one count of this clonotype. The chain couples TRBV12-3 or TRBV12-4 to TRBJ1-1; D is possibly TRBD1 (5 bases). This CDR3 has 11 amino acids. V shed 8 bases and J shed 5 bases, with 9 bases lying between them. The CDR3 DNA reads TGTGCCAGCGGGGAGGGGACTGAAGCTTTCTTT. This encodes CASGEGTEAFF.

This clonotype was counted once. The chain combines TRBV30 with TRBJ2-2; TRBD1 aligns across 7 bases. The CDR3 is 12 amino acids. CDR1 GTSNPN and CDR2 SVGIG come from the germline V gene (reference sequence). The V and J ends lost 3 bases and 6 bases, in that order; junction bases with no gene match: 1. Written as DNA, the CDR3 is TGTGCCTGGAGCCAGGGGGCCGGGGAGCTGTTTTTT. Translating gives CAWSQGAGELFF.

The rearrangement uses TRBV29-1 and TRBJ2-1; D uncertain. The CDR3 runs to 10 residues. V lost 8 bases and J lost 6, with 8 bases in between. Looked up from germline, CDR1 is SQVTM and CDR2 is ANQGSEA. Here the CDR3 reads CSSLANEQFF. DNA for the CDR3: TGCAGCTCTTTGGCCAATGAGCAGTTCTTC.

The chain is built from TRBV11-2 and TRBJ2-5; 9 positions agree with TRBD2. The CDR3 sequence is 15 residues long. V was pared by 3 bases and J by 4 bases, with 6 bases of the junction left unmatched. The germline V gene has CDR1 SGHAT and CDR2 FQNNGV. The chain's CDR3 is CASSFSGSLGETQYF. For the CDR3, the DNA is TGTGCCAGCAGCTTTAGCGGGAGCCTGGGAGAGACCCAGTACTTC.

The CDR3: CAISAGDYNEQFF. In nucleotides, the CDR3 is TGTGCCATCAGTGCGGGAGACTACAATGAGCAGTTCTTC. V gene TRBV10-3 combines with J gene TRBJ2-1, with D tentatively TRBD2 (6 bases). The CDR3 length is 13 residues. Trimming shortened V by 4 bases and J by 3 bases, and 7 bases separated the two germline ends. The germline V gene has CDR1 ENHRY and CDR2 SYGVKD.

The V and J genes are TRBV27 and TRBJ2-2; D may be TRBD2 (6 bases). Germline V gives CDR1 MNHEY, CDR2 SMNVEV (reference sequence). The CDR3 has 15 residues. Trimming removed 8 bases from V and 4 bases from J, with 17 bases in between. The CDR3 here is CASCPLGGTTGELFF. In DNA form, the CDR3 reads TGTGCCAGCTGCCCCTTGGGGGGAACCACCGGGGAGCTGTTTTTT.

The gene calls are TRBV20-1 and TRBJ2-3, with a weak D call TRBD2 (6 bases). With 2 bases removed from V and 0 bases from J, the gap between germline ends came to 9 bases. Looked up from germline, CDR1 is DFQATT and CDR2 is SNEGSKA (reference sequence). This CDR3 spans 14 amino acids. CDR3 region: CSARMRGSTDTQYF. The DNA of the CDR3 is TGCAGTGCTAGAATGCGGGGAAGCACAGATACGCAGTATTTT.

The chain uses TRBV5-6 and TRBJ2-7; D may correspond to TRBD1 or TRBD2 (5 bases each). Trimming pared 4 bases from V and 0 bases from J, leaving 14 bases between. CDR1 and CDR2 (germline): SGHDT, YYEEEE. The CDR3 covers 15 residues. CDR3 sequence: CASSPTGPSSYEQYF. For the CDR3, the DNA is TGTGCCAGCAGCCCTACGGGGCCAAGCTCCTACGAGCAGTACTTC.

As to this clonotype: The germline gene is not matched at one end of the junction; a read error may be the cause. The chain uses TRBV29-1 and TRBJ2-6, with no clear D. Germline V lookup: CDR1 SQVTM, CDR2 ANQGSEA. The CDR3 is made up of 13 amino acids. The CDR3 loop is CSVEVTGANVLTF. The CDR3 DNA sequence: TGCAGCGTGGAAGTGACAGGGGCCAACGTCCTGACTTTC.

This chain links TRBV3-1 with TRBJ1-1, with no clear D. CDR1 is LGHDT and CDR2 is YNNKEL in the germline V gene (reference sequence). CDR3 length: 14 residues. The V and J ends lost 0 bases and 7 bases respectively, with 12 bases between them. CDR3 amino acids: CASSQDLGAFEAFF. CDR3 nucleotide sequence: TGTGCCAGCAGCCAAGATCTAGGAGCTTTTGAAGCTTTCTTT.

The rearrangement joins TRBV10-3 to TRBJ2-3; 10 bases are a match to TRBD1. CDR3 length: 16 residues. V dropped 3 bases and J dropped 0; count of bases not matched to a gene: 3. Germline values: CDR1 ENHRY, CDR2 SYGVKD. Here the CDR3 DNA reads TGTGCCATCAGTGACCGACAGGGGGCGAGCACAGATACGCAGTATTTT. This translates into CAISDRQGASTDTQYF.

This clonotype was observed a few times. This sequence joins TRBV3-1 and TRBJ2-7; 9 positions agree with TRBD2. Germline lookup yields CDR1 LGHDT and CDR2 YNNKEL (reference sequence). With V trimmed by 3 bases and J by 3 bases, 6 bases remained unmatched. The length of the CDR3 is 15 residues. The CDR3 DNA sequence: TGTGCCAGCAGCCATCCCTTAGCGGGAGACTACGAGCAGTACTTC. It codes for CASSHPLAGDYEQYF.

CDR3 region: CASRQDIVRETQYF. For the CDR3, the DNA is TGTGCCAGCAGACAGGACATAGTAAGAGAGACCCAGTACTTC. V usage is TRBV7-9 and J usage is TRBJ2-5; D might be TRBD1 (5 bases). The germline V gene has CDR1 SEHNR and CDR2 FQNEAQ (reference sequence). Trimming took off 6 bases at V and 4 bases at J, with 15 bases between the two ends. The CDR3 runs to 14 residues.